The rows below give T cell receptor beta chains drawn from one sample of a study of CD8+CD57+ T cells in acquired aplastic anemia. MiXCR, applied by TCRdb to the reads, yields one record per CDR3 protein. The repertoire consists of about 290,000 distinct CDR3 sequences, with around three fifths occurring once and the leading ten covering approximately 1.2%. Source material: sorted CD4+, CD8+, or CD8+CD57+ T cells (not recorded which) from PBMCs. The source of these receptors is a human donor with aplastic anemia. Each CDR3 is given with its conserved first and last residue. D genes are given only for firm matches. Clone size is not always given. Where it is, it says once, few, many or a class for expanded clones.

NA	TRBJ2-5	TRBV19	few	CASRAVYQETQYF	TGTGCCAGTCGAGCCGTGTACCAAGAGACCCAGTACTTC
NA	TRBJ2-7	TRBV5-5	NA	CASSLRTSTYEQHF	TGTGCCAGCAGCTTACGGACAAGCACCTACGAGCAGCACTTC
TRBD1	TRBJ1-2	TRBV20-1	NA	CSAYRTGANYGYTF	TGCAGTGCTTACCGGACAGGGGCAAACTATGGCTACACCTTC
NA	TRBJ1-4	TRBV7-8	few	CASSFGGGSYNEKLFF	TGTGCCAGCAGCTTCGGCGGGGGGTCTTACAATGAAAAACTGTTTTTT
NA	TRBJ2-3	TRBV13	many	CASSPRGPNTQYF	TGTGCCAGCAGCCCACGGGGTCCAAATACGCAGTATTTT
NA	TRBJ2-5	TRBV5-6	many	CASSLYAGTGKETQYF	TGTGCCAGCAGCTTGTACGCCGGGACCGGTAAAGAGACCCAGTACTTC
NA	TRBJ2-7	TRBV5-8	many	CASSLPGRSSSEQYF	TGTGCCAGCAGCCTGCCGGGACGTTCATCTTCCGAGCAGTACTTC
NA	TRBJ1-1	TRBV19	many	CASSLQVGGEAFF	TGTGCCAGTAGCTTACAGGTAGGGGGAGAAGCTTTCTTT
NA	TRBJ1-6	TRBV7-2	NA	CASSLAGRTPNSPLHF	TGTGCCAGCAGCTTAGCTGGACGGACGCCTAATTCACCCCTCCACTTT
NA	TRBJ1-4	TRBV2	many	CASSFEKLFF	TGTGCCAGCAGTTTTGAAAAACTGTTTTTT
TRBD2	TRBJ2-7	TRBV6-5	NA	CASSLGRGSSYEQYF	TGTGCCAGCAGTCTCGGGAGGGGGAGCTCCTACGAGCAGTACTTC
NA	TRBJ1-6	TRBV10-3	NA	CAISEEQGPSPLHF	TGTGCCATCAGTGAAGAGCAGGGTCCTTCACCCCTCCACTTT
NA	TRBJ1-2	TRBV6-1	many	CASNEVQGTYGYTF	TGTGCCAGCAATGAGGTACAGGGTACCTATGGCTACACCTTC
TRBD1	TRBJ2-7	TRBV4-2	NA	CASSLQGPTSYEQYF	TGTGCCAGCAGCCTACAGGGGCCTACCTCCTACGAGCAGTACTTC
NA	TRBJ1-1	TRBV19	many	CASRPQGYGHTEAFF	TGTGCCAGTAGACCACAGGGATATGGTCACACTGAAGCTTTCTTT
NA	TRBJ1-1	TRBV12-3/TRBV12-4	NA	CASSFGGKNTEAFF	TGTGCCAGCAGTTTTGGGGGTAAGAACACTGAAGCTTTCTTT
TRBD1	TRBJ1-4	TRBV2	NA	CATKTGGEEIAKLFF	TGTGCCACGAAAACAGGGGGCGAGGAAATTGCAAAACTGTTTTTT
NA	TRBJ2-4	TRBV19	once	CASSPLGKNIQYF	TGTGCCAGTAGTCCTCTCGGCAAAAACATTCAGTACTTC
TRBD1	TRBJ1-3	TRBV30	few	CAWRDRGHGNTIYF	TGTGCCTGGAGGGACAGGGGGCATGGAAACACCATATATTTT
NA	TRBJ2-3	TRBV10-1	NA	CASSGSGAGASTDTQYF	TGCGCCAGCAGTGGGTCGGGGGCGGGGGCTAGCACAGATACGCAGTATTTT
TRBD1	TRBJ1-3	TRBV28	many	CASRLTGGSGNTIYF	TGTGCCAGCAGACTTACAGGGGGCAGTGGAAACACCATATATTTT
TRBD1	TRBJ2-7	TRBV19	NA	CASSSPRRTGGNYEQYF	TGTGCCAGTAGTTCCCCCCGAAGGACAGGGGGCAACTACGAGCAGTACTTC
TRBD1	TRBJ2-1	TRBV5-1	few	CASSVGQGRSEQFF	TGCGCCAGCAGCGTAGGACAGGGGAGATCTGAGCAGTTCTTC
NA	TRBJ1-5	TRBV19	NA	CASRQGRGQPQHF	TGTGCCAGTAGACAGGGTCGGGGTCAGCCCCAGCATTTT
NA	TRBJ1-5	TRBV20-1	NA	CSANRADSNQPQHF	TGCAGTGCAAACAGGGCAGATAGCAATCAGCCCCAGCATTTT
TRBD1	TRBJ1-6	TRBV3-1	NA	CASSWTGGGINSPLHF	TGTGCCAGCAGTTGGACAGGGGGCGGAATAAATTCACCCCTCCACTTT
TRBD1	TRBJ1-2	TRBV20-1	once	CSARGQGPYGYTF	TGCAGTGCTAGGGGACAGGGTCCCTATGGCTACACCTTC